The clone carrying this TCR beta chain has more than one count but fewer than ten. The antigen is not known. The study ran its PCR with 60 Vbeta and 13 Jbeta primers. In the authors' workflow: A later analysis tallied 80 million or so unique TCR beta chains, some 10 million of them shared. Profiling relied on immunoSEQ multiplex PCR, and the TCRdb table lists in-frame clones only, not all of them. D and trimming come from the DNA, and the V and J calls and clone size come from that table. The table includes over 150,000 clones, around 79% detected once. This entry belongs to a study of cytomegalovirus exposure and HLA in healthy donors. The wider study: From HLA-typed donors, an early data release held approximately 85 million unique TCRs. Broader study findings: The study designated 150 to 200 TCR beta chains cytomegalovirus-associated. Later on, an analysis tied 15,000 to 20,000 TCR beta sequences to HLA alleles at 0.05 false discovery rate.

The sequencing sample was made of PBMCs. This clonotype was sampled from a man aged 40-50 years in good health and CMV-seronegative.

CDR3 amino acids: CASSQDEGSGYEQYF. The CDR3 DNA follows: TGCGCCAGCAGCCAAGACGAGGGTAGCGGGTACGAGCAGTACTTC. The genes are TRBV4-3 and TRBJ2-7; 7 bases are shared with TRBD2. Per germline, CDR1 LGHNA and CDR2 YSLEER. With V trimmed by 0 bases and J by 4 bases, 6 bases remained unmatched. This CDR3 contains 15 residues.